A selection of T cell receptor beta chains follows, all from one sample in a study of OX40 agonist ivuxolimab in advanced cancers. Using immunoSEQ multiplex PCR, the repertoire was profiled, and TCRdb retains in-frame clones only, with some absent. Here the sample spans 35,000 to 40,000 clones, over 70% being singletons. The starting material was CD4+ or CD8+ T cells sorted from blood, obtained in a trial of the OX40 agonist ivuxolimab. Receptor source: an adult with an advanced solid tumor such as melanoma, head and neck, liver or kidney cancer. Both conserved end residues are part of each CDR3. A D gene is named only where the DNA matches it firmly. Expanded clones get a size class; other rows say once, few or many, or leave the size out.

D gene	V gene	J gene	clone size	CDR3 DNA	CDR3 protein
.	TRBV5-1	TRBJ1-1	.	TGCGCCAGCAGCCCCGAGATGAACACTGAAGCTTTCTTT	CASSPEMNTEAFF
.	TRBV6-5	TRBJ2-2	.	TGTGCCAGCACTGAATACGTGAACACCGGGGAGCTGTTTTTT	CASTEYVNTGELFF
TRBD1	TRBV28	TRBJ1-1	.	TGTGCCAGCAGTTCGGGGGGACAGGGGAGTGAAGCTTTCTTT	CASSSGGQGSEAFF
.	TRBV7-9	TRBJ2-2	once	TGTGCCAGCAGCTTAGTACAGGGGAACACCGGGGAGCTGTTTTTT	CASSLVQGNTGELFF
TRBD1	TRBV7-8	TRBJ1-2	.	TGTGCCAGCAGCTTAGCCGCCCAGACAGGGACGGGTGGCTACACCTTC	CASSLAAQTGTGGYTF
TRBD2	TRBV5-1	TRBJ2-7	.	TGCGCCAGCAGCTTGGATGCTAGCGGATCCTACGAGCAGTACTTC	CASSLDASGSYEQYF
TRBD2	TRBV29-1	TRBJ2-3	.	TGCAGCGTTGAAGGACTAGCGGGGGGGCTCGATACGCAGTATTTT	CSVEGLAGGLDTQYF
.	TRBV5-1	TRBJ2-3	.	TGCGCCAGCAGCTCCCCCGATGGGGAGGACGATACGCAGTATTTT	CASSSPDGEDDTQYF
.	TRBV13	TRBJ2-2	.	TGTGCCAGCAGCTTACCACCCGGGGAGCTGTTTTTT	CASSLPPGELFF
.	TRBV10-1	TRBJ1-1	.	TGCGCCAGCAGACCCACAGCGGGCGACACTGAAGCTTTCTTT	CASRPTAGDTEAFF
TRBD1	TRBV2	TRBJ1-4	once	TGTGCCAGCAGCACAGGGGCGGCAACTAATGAAAAACTGTTTTTT	CASSTGAATNEKLFF
.	TRBV4-1	TRBJ1-3	.	TGCGCCAGCAGCCAAGATGCGCCCTCTGGAAACACCATATATTTT	CASSQDAPSGNTIYF
.	TRBV6-6	TRBJ1-4	.	TGTGCCAGCAGCAGGAATGAAAAACTGTTTTTT	CASSRNEKLFF
.	TRBV7-2	TRBJ2-5	once	TGTGCCAGCAGCTCGCAAGAGACCCAGTACTTC	CASSSQETQYF
.	TRBV10-2	TRBJ2-1	once	TGCGCCAGCAGTGAGATTGGGACTGCAGGCAATGAGCAGTTCTTC	CASSEIGTAGNEQFF
TRBD2	TRBV5-1	TRBJ2-1	.	TGCGCCAGCAAGTATGAACTAGCGAATGAGCAGTTCTTC	CASKYELANEQFF
TRBD1	TRBV7-8	TRBJ1-2	.	TGTGCCAGCAGCCCCCTGCCGGGACAGGGGGCAGACACCTTC	CASSPLPGQGADTF
TRBD2	TRBV9	TRBJ2-1	.	TGTGCCAGCAGCGTAGAGCCTAGCGGGTCGCAGTTCTTC	CASSVEPSGSQFF
.	TRBV2	TRBJ2-3	.	TGTGCCAGCAGTGTCGGGGAGCAGGATACGCAGTATTTT	CASSVGEQDTQYF
.	TRBV7-6	TRBJ1-3	once	TGTGCCAGCAGCTTAGGTGGGTCCAAGCGAGCTGGAAACACCATATATTTT	CASSLGGSKRAGNTIYF
.	TRBV29-1	TRBJ1-4	.	TGCAGCGTTGAGAAGGGCAGGGTGGGTGAAAAACTGTTTTTT	CSVEKGRVGEKLFF
.	TRBV7-2	TRBJ2-1	.	TGTGCCAGCAGCTTAGTATGGGGGAACCATGAGCAGTTCTTC	CASSLVWGNHEQFF
.	TRBV2	TRBJ1-4	.	TGTGCCAGCGCCCTACGCCCGGCAGGTATTAATGAAAAACTGTTTTTT	CASALRPAGINEKLFF
.	TRBV4-1	TRBJ1-4	once	TGCGCCAGCAGCCCCCTGGCCCTCAATGAAAAACTGTTTTTT	CASSPLALNEKLFF
.	TRBV6-1	TRBJ2-7	.	TGTGCCAGCAGTCGCCAGGCGGAGCACGAGCAGTACTTC	CASSRQAEHEQYF
TRBD1	TRBV14	TRBJ2-7	.	TGTGCCAGCAGGAAGACAGGGACCTACGAGCAGTACTTC	CASRKTGTYEQYF
TRBD2	TRBV2	TRBJ2-1	.	TGTGCCAGCGGGAGGGGATCCTACAATGAGCAGTTCTTC	CASGRGSYNEQFF
.	TRBV7-9	TRBJ2-1	.	TGTGCCAGCAGCAAGGGCGGAGATGAGCAGTTCTTC	CASSKGGDEQFF
TRBD2	TRBV5-1	TRBJ2-7	.	TGCGCCAGCAGTAAAGGACTAGCGGGAGGAGTATCCTACGAGCAGTACTTC	CASSKGLAGGVSYEQYF
.	TRBV5-4	TRBJ2-2	once	TGTGCCAGCAGCGTGGACGCTAGAGGTACCGGGGAGCTGTTTTTT	CASSVDARGTGELFF
.	TRBV6-1	TRBJ1-3	.	TGTGCCAGCCCTGACGGATACTCTGGAAACACCATATATTTT	CASPDGYSGNTIYF
.	TRBV7-9	TRBJ2-7	.	TGTGCCAGCAGCTTAGAGAACGAGCAGTACTTC	CASSLENEQYF
.	TRBV19	TRBJ1-5	.	TGTGCCAGTAGTATCCGACAGTTCAATCAGCCCCAGCATTTT	CASSIRQFNQPQHF
.	TRBV2	TRBJ1-2	.	TGTGCCAGCAGTGATAGGTTAGGCTATGGCTACACCTTC	CASSDRLGYGYTF
.	TRBV9	TRBJ2-1	.	TGTGCCAGCAGCGACGGAGGGCCAGGGTTCTTC	CASSDGGPGFF
TRBD1	TRBV9	TRBJ1-2	.	TGTGCCAGCAGCGTCCAAGGGACAGCTAACTATGGCTACACCTTC	CASSVQGTANYGYTF
TRBD2	TRBV7-8	TRBJ2-1	.	TGTGCCAGCAGCTTAGGAGCGGGAGGTATCAATGAGCAGTTCTTC	CASSLGAGGINEQFF
.	TRBV21-1	TRBJ2-7	few	TGTGCCAGCAGCAAAGTTCTGCGTTACGAGCAGTACTTC	CASSKVLRYEQYF
TRBD2	TRBV6-1	TRBJ2-3	.	TGTGCCAGCATGACTACGGGGGGGCCTGGGGATACGCAGTATTTT	CASMTTGGPGDTQYF
.	TRBV7-3	TRBJ2-2	once	TGTGCCAGCAGCCCGGGGATTACCGGGGAGCTGTTTTTT	CASSPGITGELFF
TRBD1	TRBV6-5	TRBJ2-1	.	TGTGCCAGCAGTTACTCGGGACAGGACAATGAGCAGTTCTTC	CASSYSGQDNEQFF
.	TRBV5-1	TRBJ1-1	.	TGCGCCAGCAGCTTAACAGTGAACACTGAAGCTTTCTTT	CASSLTVNTEAFF
.	TRBV4-1	TRBJ1-1	.	TGCGCCAGCAGCCAAGTGGGGGACGGGAACACTGAAGCTTTCTTT	CASSQVGDGNTEAFF
TRBD2	TRBV18	TRBJ2-3	few	TGTGCCAGCTCACCAGACGCAGGACTAGCGGGAAACCCAGATACGCAGTATTTT	CASSPDAGLAGNPDTQYF
.	TRBV2	TRBJ2-7	.	TGTGCCAGCAGTGATAGGGGCTACGAGCAGTACTTC	CASSDRGYEQYF